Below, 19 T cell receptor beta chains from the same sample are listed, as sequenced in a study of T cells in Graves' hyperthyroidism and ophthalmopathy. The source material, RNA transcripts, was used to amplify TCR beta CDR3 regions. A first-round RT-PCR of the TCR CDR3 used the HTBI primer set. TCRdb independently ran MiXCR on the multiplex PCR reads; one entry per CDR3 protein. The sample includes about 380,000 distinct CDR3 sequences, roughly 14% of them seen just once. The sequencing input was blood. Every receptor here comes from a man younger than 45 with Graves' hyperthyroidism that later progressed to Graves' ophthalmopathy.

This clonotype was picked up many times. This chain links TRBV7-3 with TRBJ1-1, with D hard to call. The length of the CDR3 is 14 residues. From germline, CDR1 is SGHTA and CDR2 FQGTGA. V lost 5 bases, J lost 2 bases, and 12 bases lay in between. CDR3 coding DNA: TGTGCCAGCAGCCCCTCCGGGATAAACACTGAAGCTTTCTTT. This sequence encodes CASSPSGINTEAFF.

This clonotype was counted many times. The CDR3 DNA reads TGTGCCAGCAGGTCCCGGGACAGGGGGCTTAGAGCTAATGAAAAACTGTTTTTT. Its protein product is CASRSRDRGLRANEKLFF. V usage is TRBV2 and J usage is TRBJ1-4, with TRBD1 matching 12 bases. Germline trimming cut 6 bases from V and 3 bases from J; bases unmatched to any gene: 11. The CDR3 has 18 residues. The germline V gene encodes CDR1 SNHLY and CDR2 FYNNEI.

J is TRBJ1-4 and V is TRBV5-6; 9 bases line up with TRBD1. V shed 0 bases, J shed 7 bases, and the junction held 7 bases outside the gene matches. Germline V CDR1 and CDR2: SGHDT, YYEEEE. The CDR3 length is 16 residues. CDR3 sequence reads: CASSLAWTGVSEKLFF. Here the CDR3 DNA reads TGTGCCAGCAGCTTGGCCTGGACAGGGGTGAGTGAAAAACTGTTTTTT. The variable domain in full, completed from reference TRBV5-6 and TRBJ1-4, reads DAGVTQSPTHLIKTRGQQVTLRCSPKSGHDTVSWYQQALGQGPQFIFQYYEEEERQRGNFPDRFSGHQFPNYSSELNVNALLLGDSALYLCASSLAWTGVSEKLFFGSGTQLSVL.

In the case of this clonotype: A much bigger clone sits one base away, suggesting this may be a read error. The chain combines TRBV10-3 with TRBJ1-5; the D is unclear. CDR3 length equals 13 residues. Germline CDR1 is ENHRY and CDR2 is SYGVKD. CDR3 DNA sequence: TGTGACATCGCTCCTGTGGGCAATCAGCCCCAGCATTTT. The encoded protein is CDIAPVGNQPQHF.

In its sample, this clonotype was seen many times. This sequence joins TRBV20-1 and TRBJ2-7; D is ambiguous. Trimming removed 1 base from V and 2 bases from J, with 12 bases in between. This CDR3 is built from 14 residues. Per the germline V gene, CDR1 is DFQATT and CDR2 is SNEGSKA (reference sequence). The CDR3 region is CSARGTARTYEQYF. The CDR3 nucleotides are TGCAGTGCTAGAGGCACAGCCAGAACCTACGAGCAGTACTTC.

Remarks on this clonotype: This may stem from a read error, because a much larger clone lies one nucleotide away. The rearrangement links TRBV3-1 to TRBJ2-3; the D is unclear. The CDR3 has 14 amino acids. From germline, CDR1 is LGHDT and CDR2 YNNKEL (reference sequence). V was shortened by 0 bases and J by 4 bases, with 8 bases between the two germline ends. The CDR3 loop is CASSQEGPADTQYF. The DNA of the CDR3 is TGTGCCAGCAGCCAAGAGGGCCCCGCAGATACGCAGTATTTT.

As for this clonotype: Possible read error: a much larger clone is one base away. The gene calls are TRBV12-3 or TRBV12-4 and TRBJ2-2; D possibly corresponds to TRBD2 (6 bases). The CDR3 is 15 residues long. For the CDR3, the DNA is TGTGCCAGCAGTCCCGGGACTCTGAACACCGGGGAGCTGCTTTTT. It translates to CASSPGTLNTGELLF.

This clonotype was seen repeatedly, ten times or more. The CDR3 bases are TGTGCCAGCAGGACTCGACAGGACCCCCAACCTCGACAGTATTTT. It specifies CASRTRQDPQPRQYF. The rearrangement joins TRBV11-3 to TRBJ2-3; D may be TRBD1 (6 bases). CDR1 is SGHNT and CDR2 is YENEEA in the germline V gene. This CDR3 has 15 residues. With 6 bases removed from V and 12 bases from J, the gap between germline ends came to 25 bases.

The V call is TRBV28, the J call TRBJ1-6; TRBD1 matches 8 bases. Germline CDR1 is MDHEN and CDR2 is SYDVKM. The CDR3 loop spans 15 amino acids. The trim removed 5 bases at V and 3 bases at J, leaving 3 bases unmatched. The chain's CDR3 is CASSRGQGYNSPLHF. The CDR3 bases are TGTGCCAGCAGTCGCGGACAGGGCTATAATTCACCCCTCCACTTT.

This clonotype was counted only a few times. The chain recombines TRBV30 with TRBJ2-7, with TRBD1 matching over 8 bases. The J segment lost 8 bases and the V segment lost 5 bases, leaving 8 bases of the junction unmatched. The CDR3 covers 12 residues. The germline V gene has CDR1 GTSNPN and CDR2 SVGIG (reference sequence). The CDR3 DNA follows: TGTGCCTGGGACAGGGGAGGTTCCAAGCAGTACTTC. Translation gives CAWDRGGSKQYF. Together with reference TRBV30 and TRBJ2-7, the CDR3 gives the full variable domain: SQTIHQWPATLVQPVGSPLSLECTVEGTSNPNLYWYRQAAGRGLQLLFYSVGIGQISSEVPQNLSASRPQDRQFILSSKKLLLSDSGFYLCAWDRGGSKQYFGPGTRLTVT.

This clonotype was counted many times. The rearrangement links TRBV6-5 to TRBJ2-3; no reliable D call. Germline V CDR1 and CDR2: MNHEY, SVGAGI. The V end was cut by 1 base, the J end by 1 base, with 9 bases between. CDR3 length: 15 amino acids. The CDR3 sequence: CASSYLGSGTDTQYF. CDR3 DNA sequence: TGTGCCAGCAGTTACTTGGGGTCCGGCACAGATACGCAGTATTTT.

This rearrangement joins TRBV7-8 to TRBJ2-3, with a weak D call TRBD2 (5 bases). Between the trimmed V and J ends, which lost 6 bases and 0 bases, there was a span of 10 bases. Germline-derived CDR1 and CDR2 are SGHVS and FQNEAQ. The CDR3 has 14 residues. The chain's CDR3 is CASRLRGSTDTQYF. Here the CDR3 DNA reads TGTGCCAGCAGGCTCCGGGGTAGCACAGATACGCAGTATTTT.

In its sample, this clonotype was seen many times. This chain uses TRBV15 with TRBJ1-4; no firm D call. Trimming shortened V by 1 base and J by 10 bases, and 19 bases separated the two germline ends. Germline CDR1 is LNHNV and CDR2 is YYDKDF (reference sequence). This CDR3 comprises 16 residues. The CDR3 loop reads CATSRGGVFNEGKLFF. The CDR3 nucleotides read TGTGCCACCAGCAGAGGAGGTGTTTTTAATGAGGGAAAACTGTTTTTT.

The CDR3 spells CASSQPDSNYGYTF. The CDR3 DNA reads TGCGCCAGCAGCCAACCAGACAGTAACTATGGCTACACCTTC. This chain connects TRBV4-1 to TRBJ1-2; tentatively, D is TRBD1 (5 bases). The CDR3 spans 14 residues. V was shortened by 2 bases and J by 1 base, with 8 bases between the two germline ends. Germline-derived CDR1 and CDR2 are MGHRA and YSYEKL.

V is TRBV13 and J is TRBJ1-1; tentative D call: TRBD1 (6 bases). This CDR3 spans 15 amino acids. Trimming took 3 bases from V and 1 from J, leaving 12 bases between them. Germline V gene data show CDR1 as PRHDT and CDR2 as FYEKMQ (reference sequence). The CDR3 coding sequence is TGTGCCAGCAGCTTTTCTTGGGGGGCGAACACTGAAGCTTTCTTT. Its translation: CASSFSWGANTEAFF.

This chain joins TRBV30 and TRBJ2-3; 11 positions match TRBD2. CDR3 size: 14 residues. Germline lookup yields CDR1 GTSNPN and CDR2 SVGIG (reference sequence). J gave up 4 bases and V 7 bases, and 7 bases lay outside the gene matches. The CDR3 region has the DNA TGTGCCTCCTTAGCGGGGGGGCGTCCAGATACGCAGTATTTT. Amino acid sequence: CASLAGGRPDTQYF.

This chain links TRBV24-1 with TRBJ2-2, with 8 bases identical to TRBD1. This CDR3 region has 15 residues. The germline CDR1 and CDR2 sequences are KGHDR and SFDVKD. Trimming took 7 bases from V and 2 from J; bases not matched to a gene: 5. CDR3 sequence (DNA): TGTGCCACCAGAGACACAGGGGGTAACACCGGGGAGCTGTTTTTT. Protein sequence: CATRDTGGNTGELFF.

In DNA form, the CDR3 reads TGCAGTGCTAGAGCCAGAAACAACTACAATGAGCAGTTCTTC. Its protein product is CSARARNNYNEQFF. The V and J genes are TRBV20-1 and TRBJ2-1; D not resolved. With 1 base removed from V and 3 bases from J, the gap between germline ends came to 10 bases. The length of the CDR3 is 14 residues. Germline CDR1 reads DFQATT; CDR2 reads SNEGSKA (reference sequence).

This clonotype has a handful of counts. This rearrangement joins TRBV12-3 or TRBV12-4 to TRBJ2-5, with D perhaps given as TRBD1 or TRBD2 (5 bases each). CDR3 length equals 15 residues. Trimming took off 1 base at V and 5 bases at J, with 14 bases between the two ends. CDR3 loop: CASSLGPGARETQYF. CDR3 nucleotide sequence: TGTGCCAGCAGTTTAGGACCCGGGGCTCGGGAGACCCAGTACTTC.